This TCR beta chain came from a study of shared clonotypes between healthy human individuals. The authors divided CD4+ cells into CD45RA+ naive and CD45RA-negative memory subsets. Of note for this clone: It may be a read error: a sequence one base away is much more abundant.

Measured with immunoSEQ multiplex PCR; TCRdb has only the in-frame clones, and not every one. The sample includes about 1 million clones, 75% to 80% of them seen just once. CDR1 SNHLY and CDR2 FYNNEI come from the germline V gene. This CDR3 spans 12 amino acids. The V gene lost 5 bases and the J gene lost 3 bases, with 8 bases spanning the gap. V is TRBV2 and J is TRBJ2-7, with D possibly matching TRBD1 (6 bases). The sample comprised memory CD4+ T cells from PBMCs. Subset in this sample: CD45RA-negative fraction. This clonotype was obtained from a man aged 18 to 30 in good health. Some clones in this sample may be carry-over from other donors' samples. The CDR3 spells CASSSQGYEQYF. CDR3 in DNA: TGTGCCAGCAGTTCACAGGGCTACGAGCAGTACTTC.